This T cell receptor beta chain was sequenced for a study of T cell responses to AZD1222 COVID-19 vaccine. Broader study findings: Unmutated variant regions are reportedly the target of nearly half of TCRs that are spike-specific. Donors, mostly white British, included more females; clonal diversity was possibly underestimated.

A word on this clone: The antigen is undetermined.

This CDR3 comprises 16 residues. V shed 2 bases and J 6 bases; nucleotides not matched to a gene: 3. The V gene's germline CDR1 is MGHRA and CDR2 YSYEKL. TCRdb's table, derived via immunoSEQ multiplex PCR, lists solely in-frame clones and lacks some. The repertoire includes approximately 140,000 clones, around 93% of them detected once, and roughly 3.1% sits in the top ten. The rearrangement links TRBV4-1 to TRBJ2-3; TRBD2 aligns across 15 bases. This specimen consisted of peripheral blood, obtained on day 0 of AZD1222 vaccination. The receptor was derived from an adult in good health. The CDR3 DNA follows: TGCGCCAGCAGCCAAACCGGACTAGCGGGAGGGGATACGCAGTATTTT. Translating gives CASSQTGLAGGDTQYF.